These 5 T cell receptor beta chains were all obtained from the same sample, sequenced in a study of long-term antiretroviral therapy in people with HIV. This was the immunoSEQ v3.0 assay at survey level. The method was immunoSEQ multiplex PCR; TCRdb's version includes in-frame clones alone and lacks a portion of them. The sample includes approximately 17,000 clones, 65% to 85% of them seen just once. Here the sequenced sample was unsorted PBMCs, taken 1.2 years before starting antiretroviral therapy. The receptors originated from a man aged 25 to 40 with HIV.

The rearrangement links TRBV7-9 to TRBJ1-1; D ambiguous. CDR1 and CDR2 from the germline V gene are SEHNR and FQNEAQ (reference sequence). This CDR3 spans 15 amino acids. The V end lost 5 bases, the J end lost 5 bases, and 18 bases lay between the germline ends. CDR3 loop: CASSAILGVGTEAFF. The CDR3 region has the DNA TGTGCCAGCAGCGCCATTTTGGGCGTCGGGACTGAAGCTTTCTTT.

The chain carries TRBV2 and TRBJ2-3, with TRBD2 matching over 9 bases. Per the germline V gene, CDR1 is SNHLY and CDR2 is FYNNEI. This CDR3 spans 15 amino acids. Germline trimming cut 5 bases from V and 3 bases from J; bases unmatched to any gene: 6. CDR3 amino acids: CASSPLTSGTDTQYF. CDR3 nucleotides: TGTGCCAGCAGTCCCCTGACTAGCGGTACAGATACGCAGTATTTT.

The gene calls are TRBV7-9 and TRBJ2-2; no reliable D call. V was shortened by 6 bases and J by 3 bases, with 20 bases between the two germline ends. The length of the CDR3 is 17 residues. Germline CDR1 and CDR2: SEHNR and FQNEAQ (reference sequence). The CDR3 is CASRSLLGIMDTGELFF. CDR3 sequence (DNA): TGTGCCAGCAGATCCCTGCTAGGCATTATGGACACCGGGGAGCTGTTTTTT.

CDR3 in DNA: TGCAGCGTTGGGGCCGCGGCCATGAACACTGAAGCTTTCTTT. This sequence encodes CSVGAAAMNTEAFF. The rearrangement links TRBV29-1 to TRBJ1-1; D unresolved. The CDR3 spans 14 residues. Germline CDR1 reads SQVTM; CDR2 reads ANQGSEA. Trimming cost V 4 bases and J 0 bases, with 12 bases left between them.

The V and J genes are TRBV12-2 and TRBJ2-3; the D call of TRBD2 is as the table states it, not checked on the DNA. TRBV12-2 is a recognized pseudogene. The CDR3 extends over 12 amino acids. CDR3 DNA sequence: TGTGCAAGTCGCCCTCCCACAGATACGCAGTATTTT. It translates to CASRPPTDTQYF.